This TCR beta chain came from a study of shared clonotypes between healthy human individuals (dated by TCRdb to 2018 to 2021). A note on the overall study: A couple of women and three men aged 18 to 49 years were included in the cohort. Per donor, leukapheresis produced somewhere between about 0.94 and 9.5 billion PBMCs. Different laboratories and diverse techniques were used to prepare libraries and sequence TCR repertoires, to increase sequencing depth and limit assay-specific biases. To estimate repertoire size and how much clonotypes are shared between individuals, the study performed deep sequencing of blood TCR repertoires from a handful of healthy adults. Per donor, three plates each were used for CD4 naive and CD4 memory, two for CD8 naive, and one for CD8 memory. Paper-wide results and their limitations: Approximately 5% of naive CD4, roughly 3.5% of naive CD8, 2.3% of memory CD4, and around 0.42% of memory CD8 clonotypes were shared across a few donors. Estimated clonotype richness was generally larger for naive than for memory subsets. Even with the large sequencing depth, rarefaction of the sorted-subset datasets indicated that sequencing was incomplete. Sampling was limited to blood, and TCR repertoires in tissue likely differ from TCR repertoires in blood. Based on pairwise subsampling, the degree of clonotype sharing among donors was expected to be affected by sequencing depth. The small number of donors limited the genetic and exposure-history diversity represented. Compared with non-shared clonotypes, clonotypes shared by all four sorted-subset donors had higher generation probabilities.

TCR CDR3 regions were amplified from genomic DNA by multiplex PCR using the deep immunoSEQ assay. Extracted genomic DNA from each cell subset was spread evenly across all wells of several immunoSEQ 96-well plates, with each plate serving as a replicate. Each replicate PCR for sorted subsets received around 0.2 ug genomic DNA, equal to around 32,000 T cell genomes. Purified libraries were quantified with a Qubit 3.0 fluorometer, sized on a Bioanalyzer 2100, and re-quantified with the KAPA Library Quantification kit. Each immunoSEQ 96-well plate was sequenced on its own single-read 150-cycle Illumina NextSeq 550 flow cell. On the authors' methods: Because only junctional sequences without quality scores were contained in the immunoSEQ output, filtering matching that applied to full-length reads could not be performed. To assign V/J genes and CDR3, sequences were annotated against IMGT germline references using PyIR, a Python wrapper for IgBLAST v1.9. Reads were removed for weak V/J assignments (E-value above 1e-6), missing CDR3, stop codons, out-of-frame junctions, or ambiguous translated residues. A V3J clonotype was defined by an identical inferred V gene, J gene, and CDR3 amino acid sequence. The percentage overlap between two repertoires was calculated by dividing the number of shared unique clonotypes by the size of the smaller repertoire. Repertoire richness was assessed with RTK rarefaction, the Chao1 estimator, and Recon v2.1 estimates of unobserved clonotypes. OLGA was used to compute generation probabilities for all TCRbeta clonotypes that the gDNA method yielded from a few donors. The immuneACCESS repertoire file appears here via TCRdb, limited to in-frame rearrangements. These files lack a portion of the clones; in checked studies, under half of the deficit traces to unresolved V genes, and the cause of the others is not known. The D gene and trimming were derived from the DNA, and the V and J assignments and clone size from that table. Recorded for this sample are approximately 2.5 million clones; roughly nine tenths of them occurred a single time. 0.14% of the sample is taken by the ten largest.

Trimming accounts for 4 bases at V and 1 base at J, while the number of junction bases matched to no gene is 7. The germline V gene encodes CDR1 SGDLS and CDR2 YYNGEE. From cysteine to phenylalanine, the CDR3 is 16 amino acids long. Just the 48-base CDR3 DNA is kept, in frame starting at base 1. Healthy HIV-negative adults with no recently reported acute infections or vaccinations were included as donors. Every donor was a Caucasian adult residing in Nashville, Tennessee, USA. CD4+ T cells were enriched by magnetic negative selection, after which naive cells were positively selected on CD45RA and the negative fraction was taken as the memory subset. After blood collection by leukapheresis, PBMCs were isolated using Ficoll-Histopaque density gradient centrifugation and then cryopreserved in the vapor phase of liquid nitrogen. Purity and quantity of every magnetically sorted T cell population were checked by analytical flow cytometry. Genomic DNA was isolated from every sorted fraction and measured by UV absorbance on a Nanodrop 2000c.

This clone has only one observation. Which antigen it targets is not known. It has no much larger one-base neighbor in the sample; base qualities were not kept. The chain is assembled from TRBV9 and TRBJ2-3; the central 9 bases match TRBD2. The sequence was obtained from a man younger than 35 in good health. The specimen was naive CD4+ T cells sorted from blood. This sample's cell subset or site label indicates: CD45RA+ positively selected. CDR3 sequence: CASSILSGSGTDTQYF. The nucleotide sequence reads TGTGCCAGCAGCATTCTTAGCGGGAGTGGCACAGATACGCAGTATTTT.